The present T cell receptor (beta chain) was sequenced within a study of T cell responses to AZD1222 COVID-19 vaccine. The V gene's germline CDR1 is MDHEN and CDR2 SYDVKM. Trimming removed 3 bases at V and 4 bases at J, with 4 bases between. The CDR3 sequence is 12 residues long. Measured with immunoSEQ multiplex PCR; TCRdb has only the in-frame clones, and not every one. Here the sample spans 200,000 or so clones, 85% to 95% being singletons. About this clone itself: Its antigen is as yet unknown. The same CDR3 arises from other DNA sequences in this sample as well.

Study-level points and caveats: Spike-specific TCRs gained breadth and depth after people received two AZD1222 doses. A mostly white British donor set with more females was recruited, and clonal diversity was possibly underestimated.

This sequence joins TRBV28 and TRBJ1-5; D is uncertain. The clonotype originates from an adult in good health. The source was peripheral blood, collected on day 0 of AZD1222 vaccination. The CDR3 reads CASSFSNQPQHF. The CDR3 bases are TGTGCCAGCAGTTTTTCAAATCAGCCCCAGCATTTT.